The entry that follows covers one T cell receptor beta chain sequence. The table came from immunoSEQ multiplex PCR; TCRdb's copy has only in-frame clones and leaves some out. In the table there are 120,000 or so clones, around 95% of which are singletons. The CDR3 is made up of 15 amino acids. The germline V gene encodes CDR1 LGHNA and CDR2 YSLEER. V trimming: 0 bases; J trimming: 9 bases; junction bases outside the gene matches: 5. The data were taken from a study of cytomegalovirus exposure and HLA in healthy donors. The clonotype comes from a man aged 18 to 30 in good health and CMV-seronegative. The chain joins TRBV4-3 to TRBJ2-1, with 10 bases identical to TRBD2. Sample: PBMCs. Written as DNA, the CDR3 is TGCGCCAGCAGCCAAGAGGCTAGCGGGAGCGGTGAGCAGTTCTTC. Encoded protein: CASSQEASGSGEQFF.